By frequency in the sample, the clone carrying this TCR beta chain is medium-sized. Its antigen is as yet unknown. Sorting of live CD3+CD8+TCRalphabeta+ cells by PD-1 and/or TIGIT gave four subsets. TCR libraries were prepared from approximately 15 ng of total RNA with the QIAseq Immune Repertoire TCR panel. TCRdb recomputed calls from the reads with MiXCR, one row per CDR3 protein. The sample carries more than 850 distinct CDR3 sequences, roughly 8.8% recorded once. Germline lookup yields CDR1 SGHAT and CDR2 FQNNGV. The CDR3 has 13 residues. V gave up 7 bases and J gave up 4 bases, with 14 bases separating them. The record originates from a study of circulating CD8 cells and anti-PD-1 response in melanoma. Whole-study results and caveats: Peptide assays on expanded sorted subsets replaced tumor-based reactivity testing. The cohort mixed treatment-naive and previously treated patients. Diversity ranked highest in DNEG and lowest in TIGIT subsets. Published repertoire comparisons used only baseline and M1 samples.

The chain employs TRBV11-2 and TRBJ2-7; D is unresolved. The input for sequencing was CD8+ T cells from PBMCs, taken at baseline or after one month of anti-PD-1 therapy (not recorded which). The receptor comes from a human donor with melanoma. The CDR3 is CASTPPGWYEQYF. In DNA form, the CDR3 reads TGTGCCAGCACCCCCCCCGGTTGGTACGAGCAGTACTTC.